Detailed here is one T cell receptor beta chain. The data derive from a study of identical twins. A universal primer binding site was introduced by template switching. The final cDNA contained unique molecular identifiers. TCRdb fed the 5' RACE reads into MiXCR, producing one record per CDR3 protein. This sample has around 240,000 distinct CDR3 sequences; approximately 7% occur once, and the top ten carry 3% to 4.5%. The ends were cut back, 5 bases at V and 6 bases at J, with 16 bases in the middle. Germline V CDR1 and CDR2: SGHTA, FQGTGA. CDR3 size: 15 residues. This same sample was also part of a study on yellow fever vaccine responses in identical twins.

V usage is TRBV7-3 and J usage is TRBJ2-2; D gene uncertain. The material sequenced was memory (CD45RO+) T cells sorted from blood. This sequence was found in a woman younger than 35 in good health. The CDR3 region has the DNA TGTGCCAGCAGCCGTGGCCTGGGCAAAGCCGGGGAGCTGTTTTTT. As protein: CASSRGLGKAGELFF.